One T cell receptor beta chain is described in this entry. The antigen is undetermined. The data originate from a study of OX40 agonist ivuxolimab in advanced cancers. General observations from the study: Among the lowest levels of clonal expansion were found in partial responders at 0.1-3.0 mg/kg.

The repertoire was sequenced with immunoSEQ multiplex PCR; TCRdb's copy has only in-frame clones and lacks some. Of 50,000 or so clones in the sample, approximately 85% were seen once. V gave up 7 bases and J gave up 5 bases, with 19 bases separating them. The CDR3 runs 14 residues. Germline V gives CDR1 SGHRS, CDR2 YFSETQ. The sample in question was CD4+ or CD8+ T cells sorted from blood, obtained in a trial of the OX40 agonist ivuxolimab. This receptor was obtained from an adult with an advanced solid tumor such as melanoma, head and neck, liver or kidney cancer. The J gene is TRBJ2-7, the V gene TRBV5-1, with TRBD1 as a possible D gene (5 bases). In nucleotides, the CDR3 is TGCGCCAGCTCCCCTTGGTCAGGGCGTGACGAGCAGTACTTC. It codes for CASSPWSGRDEQYF.